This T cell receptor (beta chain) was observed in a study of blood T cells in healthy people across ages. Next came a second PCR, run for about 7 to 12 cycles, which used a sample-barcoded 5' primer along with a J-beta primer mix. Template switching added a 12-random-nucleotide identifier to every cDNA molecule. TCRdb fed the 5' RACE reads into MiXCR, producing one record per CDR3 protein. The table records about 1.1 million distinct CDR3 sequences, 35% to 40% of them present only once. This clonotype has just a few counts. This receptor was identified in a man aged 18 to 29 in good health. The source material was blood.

This CDR3 is CASSQHGQGYEQYF. CDR3 nucleotides: TGTGCCAGCAGCCAACACGGACAGGGCTACGAGCAGTACTTC. The V and J genes are TRBV7-9 and TRBJ2-7, with 8 bases matching TRBD1. Germline values: CDR1 SEHNR, CDR2 FQNEAQ (reference sequence). The CDR3 sequence is 14 residues long. The junction had 6 bases not matched to a gene; V was cut back by 5 bases and J by 3 bases.